Sequencing of this T cell receptor beta chain was carried out in a study of T cell changes during pregnancy in multiple sclerosis (dated by TCRdb to between 2017 and 2020). Study-wide context: Changes in the T cell repertoire over the course of pregnancy were examined in this study in women with multiple sclerosis.

Preparation of the library involved the immunoSEQ multiplex PCR assay. TCRdb took this table from immuneACCESS and kept in-frame rearrangements with V and J called. Such tables lack part of the clones; where checked against another copy, unresolved V genes explain under half of the gap, and the rest is unexplained. The sample table records tens of thousands of clones; around 96% of these occur just once. About 2.3% of the sample is in the top ten clones. Note on this clone: No cognate antigen has been identified for it. No base qualities exist here, and no much larger clone lies one base off it.

The CDR3, from cysteine to phenylalanine, totals 15 residues. Of the read, only the CDR3 DNA is kept; its 45 bases are in frame from base 1. CDR1 and CDR2, per the germline V gene (reference sequence), are LNHDA and SQIVND. V is pared back by 5 bases and J by 7 bases, with 21 bases lying between the germline termini. The V and J segments used are TRBV19 and TRBJ2-7; there is no confident call for the D gene. The receptor was derived from a female donor with multiple sclerosis, enrolled in a pregnancy study. Specimen: CD8+ T cells from peripheral blood mononuclear cells, collected after pregnancy. The DNA sequence reads TGTGCCAGTAGTGGGCTTGGCCTTTCGTCAGGTGAGCAGTACTTC. The translation is CASSGLGLSSGEQYF. With all but the CDR3 taken from the reference TRBV19 and TRBJ2-7 genes, the full variable domain is: DGGITQSPKYLFRKEGQNVTLSCEQNLNHDAMYWYRQDPGQGLRLIYYSQIVNDFQKGDIAEGYSVSREKKESFPLTVTSAQKNPTAFYLCASSGLGLSSGEQYFGPGTRLTVT.